Each of the 29 T cell receptor beta chains below was sequenced from the same sample in a study of blood T cells in healthy people across ages. Together with a sample-barcoded 5' primer, a J-beta primer mix was included in a second PCR lasting about 6 to 11 cycles. TCRdb re-called the 5' RACE reads through MiXCR, storing one row per CDR3 protein. The sample contains some 1,000,000 distinct CDR3 sequences, 25% of which appear only once. These data also formed part of another study, on T cells of mothers and their children.

The sample was blood. The receptors were gathered from a girl aged 2-10 years in good health.

This clonotype occurred a few times. The genes are TRBV5-1 and TRBJ1-1, with D possibly matching TRBD1 (6 bases). The germline V gene has CDR1 SGHRS and CDR2 YFSETQ. Trimming pared 5 bases from V and 1 base from J, leaving 12 bases between. This CDR3 contains 14 residues. This chain's CDR3 is CASSNGDTNTEAFF. The CDR3 coding sequence is TGCGCCAGCAGTAATGGGGACACGAACACTGAAGCTTTCTTT. The entire variable domain, with the rest obtained from reference TRBV5-1 and TRBJ1-1, is as follows: KAGVTQTPRYLIKTRGQQVTLSCSPISGHRSVSWYQQTPGQGLQFLFEYFSETQRNKGNFPGRFSGRQFSNSRSEMNVSTLELGDSALYLCASSNGDTNTEAFFGQGTRLTVV.

The genes are TRBV29-1 and TRBJ1-4; D is unclear. The CDR3 consists of 12 residues. Looked up from germline, CDR1 is SQVTM and CDR2 is ANQGSEA. V was pared by 5 bases and J by 4 bases, with 8 bases between. The CDR3 here is CSVSGLNEKLFF. CDR3 bases: TGCAGCGTTTCCGGACTTAATGAAAAACTGTTTTTT. The variable domain in full, completed from reference TRBV29-1 and TRBJ1-4, reads SAVISQKPSRDICQRGTSLTIQCQVDSQVTMMFWYRQQPGQSLTLIATANQGSEATYESGFVIDKFPISRPNLTFSTLTVSNMSPEDSSIYLCSVSGLNEKLFFGSGTQLSVL.

This clonotype showed up many times. The genes are TRBV14 and TRBJ1-1, with D unresolved. The germline V gene has CDR1 SGHDN and CDR2 FVKESK. The ends were cut back, 1 base at V and 0 bases at J, with 9 bases in the middle. This CDR3 is 15 amino acids long. Here the CDR3 reads CASSQADGLNTEAFF. CDR3 sequence (DNA): TGTGCCAGCAGCCAAGCGGATGGGTTGAACACTGAAGCTTTCTTT.

This chain links TRBV5-5 with TRBJ2-2; no clear D. Germline V lookup: CDR1 SGHKS, CDR2 YYEKEE (reference sequence). The CDR3 covers 14 residues. Between the trimmed V and J ends, which lost 4 bases and 2 bases, there was a span of 9 bases. The DNA of the CDR3 is TGTGCCAGCAGCCAAGGCTTCAACACCGGGGAGCTGTTTTTT. Protein sequence: CASSQGFNTGELFF.

This chain uses TRBV21-1 with TRBJ1-1; TRBD1 is the table's D call, not checked against the DNA. TRBV21-1 is an annotated pseudogene. The CDR3 consists of 14 residues. This chain's CDR3 is CASSKGGQGVDAFF. The CDR3 DNA reads TGTGCCAGCAGCAAAGGGGGACAGGGAGTCGACGCTTTCTTT.

V and J are TRBV3-1 and TRBJ2-7, with a possible D match to TRBD2 (5 bases). Germline lookup yields CDR1 LGHDT and CDR2 YNNKEL (reference sequence). V lost 0 bases to trimming and J lost 6 bases, with 12 bases between them. The CDR3 contains 14 residues. This chain's CDR3 is CASSQEPGNPEQYF. CDR3 DNA sequence: TGTGCCAGCAGCCAAGAACCGGGGAACCCCGAGCAGTACTTC.

This clonotype has only a few counts. V and J are TRBV28 and TRBJ2-5; a weak D match, TRBD2 (6 bases). Per the germline V gene, CDR1 is MDHEN and CDR2 is SYDVKM. Trimming took 8 bases from V and 11 from J, leaving 24 bases between them. The CDR3 runs to 14 residues. The CDR3 DNA reads as TGTGCCAGCGAAATGACCAGCGGAGGCCGGGAGCAGTACTTC. Translating gives CASEMTSGGREQYF.

This chain links TRBV29-1 with TRBJ2-2; D unresolved. With 5 bases removed from V and 0 bases from J, the gap between germline ends came to 10 bases. This CDR3 has 14 amino acids. The germline V gene encodes CDR1 SQVTM and CDR2 ANQGSEA. The CDR3 bases are TGCAGCGTTATTTCGACGGCGAACACCGGGGAGCTGTTTTTT. As protein: CSVISTANTGELFF.

The chain uses TRBV20-1 and TRBJ1-1; D call uncertain. Germline lookup yields CDR1 DFQATT and CDR2 SNEGSKA (reference sequence). The ends were cut back, 1 base at V and 2 bases at J, with 11 bases in the middle. The CDR3 totals 14 residues. DNA of the CDR3: TGCAGTGCTAGAGGCACAGATATTAACACTGAAGCTTTCTTT. Its translation is CSARGTDINTEAFF.

This clonotype has a handful of counts. This chain joins TRBV28 and TRBJ2-5; D might be TRBD2 (5 bases). The V gene's germline CDR1 is MDHEN and CDR2 SYDVKM. Trimming stripped 3 bases from V and 5 bases from J, with 13 bases between. The CDR3 totals 14 residues. Here the CDR3 DNA reads TGTGCCAGCAGTTTCGGAGGTTTGTGGGAGACCCAGTACTTC. This codes for CASSFGGLWETQYF.

This clonotype has more than one count but fewer than ten. This chain links TRBV7-8 with TRBJ2-5; TRBD1 agrees at 8 bases. The J call may not be correct, given that the DNA end is closer to TRBJ2-7. Per the germline V gene, CDR1 is SGHVS and CDR2 is FQNEAQ. The CDR3 is 16 amino acids. CDR3 sequence reads: CASSPLMRGTGYEQYF. The CDR3 DNA sequence: TGTGCCAGCAGCCCTCTTATGAGGGGGACAGGCTACGAGCAGTACTTC.

The chain employs TRBV29-1 and TRBJ2-5; D tentatively reads TRBD1 or TRBD2 (5 bases each). Gene TRBJ2-7 matches the end of the DNA better, so the J call may be wrong. In germline, CDR1 is SQVTM, CDR2 ANQGSEA. The CDR3 has 13 residues. CDR3 residues: CSVETGRGDEQYF. The CDR3 coding sequence is TGCAGCGTTGAAACGGGAAGGGGAGACGAGCAGTACTTC.

This clonotype was seen a few times. The gene calls are TRBV20-1 and TRBJ1-1, with 10 bases fitting TRBD1. The CDR3 has 13 amino acids. The germline gives CDR1 DFQATT, CDR2 SNEGSKA (reference sequence). J lost 8 bases, V lost 5 bases, and 8 bases had no gene match. This CDR3 is CSAGPDRGLEAFF. The CDR3 DNA follows: TGCAGTGCTGGACCAGACAGGGGGCTGGAAGCTTTCTTT.

This clonotype turned up a few times. The chain carries TRBV6-5 and TRBJ1-6, with 7 bases fitting TRBD1. CDR1 MNHEY and CDR2 SVGAGI come from the germline V gene. The trim removed 4 bases at V and 7 bases at J, leaving 7 bases unmatched. CDR3 length: 15 residues. The chain's CDR3 is CASSFRTGANSPLHF. The CDR3, as DNA: TGTGCCAGCAGTTTCCGGACAGGAGCCAATTCACCCCTCCACTTT.

This clonotype was observed a few times. The chain combines TRBV2 with TRBJ1-5; no clear D. The CDR3 is 15 residues long. Germline CDR1 is SNHLY and CDR2 is FYNNEI. The V and J ends lost 6 bases and 4 bases respectively, with 16 bases between them. The CDR3 loop reads CASSENLLGNQPQHF. The CDR3 DNA is TGTGCCAGCAGCGAAAACTTACTGGGGAATCAGCCCCAGCATTTT.

Remarks on this clonotype: An end of the junction differs from the germline gene, which may be a read error. The V call is TRBV10-3, the J call TRBJ2-5; perhaps TRBD1 as D (6 bases). CDR1 ENHRY and CDR2 SYGVKD come from the germline V gene. CDR3 length equals 14 residues. The CDR3 bases are TGTGCCATCAGTTATACAGGGTACCAAGAGACCCAGCACTTC. Its translation: CAISYTGYQETQHF.

The gene calls are TRBV21-1 and TRBJ1-5; whether TRBD1, the table's D call, matches the DNA was not checked. TRBV21-1 is a listed pseudogene. The CDR3 sequence is 14 residues long. The chain's CDR3 is CASSNRQGGQPQHF. The CDR3 coding sequence is TGTGCCAGCAGCAACCGACAGGGCGGGCAGCCCCAGCATTTT.

The chain is built from TRBV2 and TRBJ2-1, with 8 nucleotides matching TRBD2. The CDR3 has 15 residues. Germline CDR1 and CDR2: SNHLY and FYNNEI. The junction had 11 bases not matched to a gene; V was cut back by 1 base and J by 12 bases. The DNA for the CDR3 is TGTGCCAGCAGTGAAGGGGGGCGCAGCGGGAGTTGGCAGTTCTTC. Residues: CASSEGGRSGSWQFF.

The V and J genes are TRBV5-5 and TRBJ2-5; D might be TRBD2 (5 bases). The CDR3 length is 15 residues. Trimming pared 4 bases from V and 2 bases from J, leaving 15 bases between. Germline CDR1 is SGHKS and CDR2 is YYEKEE (reference sequence). The chain's CDR3 is CASSRDRVRQETQYF. The CDR3 nucleotides read TGTGCCAGCAGCCGGGATAGAGTACGTCAAGAGACCCAGTACTTC.

This chain links TRBV6-5 with TRBJ2-5; 10 bases line up with TRBD2. The J segment lost 1 base and the V segment lost 5 bases, leaving 4 bases of the junction unmatched. The CDR3 contains 15 residues. CDR1 is MNHEY, CDR2 SVGAGI, per germline. The CDR3 spells CASSTSSGGQETQYF. The CDR3 DNA is TGTGCCAGCAGTACCTCTAGCGGGGGCCAAGAGACCCAGTACTTC.

This clonotype has a single count. The chain recombines TRBV29-1 with TRBJ1-2, with D tentatively TRBD1 (5 bases). From germline, CDR1 is SQVTM and CDR2 ANQGSEA. The CDR3 runs to 13 residues. V lost 6 bases and J lost 0, with 11 bases in between. CDR3 loop: CSVSGLTNYGYTF. CDR3 nucleotide sequence: TGCAGCGTCTCAGGGCTCACTAACTATGGCTACACCTTC.

The CDR3 sequence: CASSFLGGVLQETQYF. The CDR3 DNA follows: TGTGCCAGCAGTTTTTTGGGGGGTGTTCTCCAAGAGACCCAGTACTTC. V is TRBV7-9 and J is TRBJ2-5, with D possibly being TRBD2 (6 bases). This CDR3 has 16 residues. With 6 bases removed from V and 1 base from J, the gap between germline ends came to 18 bases. Per the germline V gene, CDR1 is SEHNR and CDR2 is FQNEAQ (reference sequence).

This clonotype was seen a handful of times. The chain employs TRBV4-3 and TRBJ2-4, with 7 bases aligning to TRBD2. The CDR3 covers 15 residues. The germline CDR1 and CDR2 sequences are LGHNA and YSLEER. V was clipped by 0 bases and J by 6 bases; unmatched bases: 5. The CDR3 nucleotides read TGCGCCAGCAGCCAAGATCGCGGGAGCCCAAACATTCAGTACTTC. As protein: CASSQDRGSPNIQYF.

A few counts support this clonotype. Because the CDR3 is missing its conserved closing phenylalanine or tryptophan, this is likely a read error. The DNA is omitted, as the CDR3 cannot be located on it reliably, and the CDR3 follows TCRdb's listing. This chain links TRBV21-1 with TRBJ2-1. TRBV21-1 is a pseudogene segment. The CDR3 adds up to 9 amino acids, both ends counted. The CDR3 region is CASMRMQFS.

This clonotype was found a few times. The rearrangement links TRBV9 to TRBJ2-7; no definite D call. V dropped 3 bases and J dropped 3 bases, with 16 bases sitting between them. The CDR3 covers 15 residues. Germline V gives CDR1 SGDLS, CDR2 YYNGEE. CDR3 DNA sequence: TGTGCCAGCAGCGGACAAGCTGGAGAGGTCTACGAGCAGTACTTC. Its translation is CASSGQAGEVYEQYF.

This rearrangement joins TRBV5-1 to TRBJ2-7, with D perhaps TRBD1 (6 bases). CDR3 length: 14 residues. The V end lost 3 bases, the J end lost 5 bases, and 15 bases lay between the germline ends. Per germline, CDR1 SGHRS and CDR2 YFSETQ. CDR3 sequence: CASSSSGQSHEQYF. The CDR3 region has the DNA TGCGCCAGCAGCTCGTCCGGACAGAGCCACGAGCAGTACTTC.

V is TRBV6-1 and J is TRBJ2-3; D is uncertain. Looked up from germline, CDR1 is MNHNS and CDR2 is SASEGT. V lost 2 bases to trimming and J lost 8 bases, with 8 bases between them. The CDR3 extends over 12 amino acids. This chain's CDR3 is CASSEWASTQYF. The CDR3 DNA is TGTGCCAGCAGTGAATGGGCTAGTACGCAGTATTTT.

This clonotype has a handful of counts. This chain connects TRBV7-9 to TRBJ1-1, with D possibly TRBD1 on 5 matching bases. CDR3 length: 14 amino acids. Deletions cut 5 bases from V and 4 bases from J, with 14 bases between. Germline V CDR1 and CDR2: SEHNR, FQNEAQ (reference sequence). The CDR3 DNA sequence: TGTGCCAGCAGCCTCACCGGGGGGGTCACTGAAGCTTTCTTT. Protein: CASSLTGGVTEAFF. Full variable domain (rest looked up from reference TRBV7-9 and TRBJ1-1): DTGVSQNPRHKITKRGQNVTFRCDPISEHNRLYWYRQTLGQGPEFLTYFQNEAQLEKSRLLSDRFSAERPKGSFSTLEIQRTEQGDSAMYLCASSLTGGVTEAFFGQGTRLTVV.

Of note for this clonotype: An end of the junction does not agree with germline; a read error may underlie this. The chain has TRBV12-3 or TRBV12-4 and TRBJ2-3; TRBD2 is a possible D gene (6 bases). The CDR3 extends over 14 amino acids. The CDR3 protein is CASSSVTSTDAQYF. The CDR3 nucleotides read TGTGCCAGCAGTAGCGTAACTAGCACAGATGCGCAGTATTTT.